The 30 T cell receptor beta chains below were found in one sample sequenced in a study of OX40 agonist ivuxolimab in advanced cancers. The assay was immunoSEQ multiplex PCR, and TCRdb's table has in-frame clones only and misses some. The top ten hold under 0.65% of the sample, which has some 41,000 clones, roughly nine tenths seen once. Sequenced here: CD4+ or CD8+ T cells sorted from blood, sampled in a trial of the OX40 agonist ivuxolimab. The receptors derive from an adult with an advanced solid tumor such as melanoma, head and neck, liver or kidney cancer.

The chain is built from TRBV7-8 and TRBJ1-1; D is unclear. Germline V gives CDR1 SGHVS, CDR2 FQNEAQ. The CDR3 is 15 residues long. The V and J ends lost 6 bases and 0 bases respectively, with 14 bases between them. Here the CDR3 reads CASSLRTGMNTEAFF. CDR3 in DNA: TGTGCCAGCAGTTTACGAACCGGCATGAACACTGAAGCTTTCTTT.

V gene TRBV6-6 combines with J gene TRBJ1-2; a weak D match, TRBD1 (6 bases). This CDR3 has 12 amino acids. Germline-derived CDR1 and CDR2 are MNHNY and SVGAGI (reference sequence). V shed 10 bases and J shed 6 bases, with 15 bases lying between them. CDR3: CATLGTPNGYTF. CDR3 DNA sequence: TGTGCCACCTTGGGGACACCCAATGGCTACACCTTC.

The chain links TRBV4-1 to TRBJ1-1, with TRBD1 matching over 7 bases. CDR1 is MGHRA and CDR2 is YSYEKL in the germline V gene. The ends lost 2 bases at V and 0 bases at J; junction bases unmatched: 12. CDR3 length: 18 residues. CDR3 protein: CASSQLQGKTFMNTEAFF. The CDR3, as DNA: TGCGCCAGCAGCCAACTACAGGGGAAGACATTTATGAACACTGAAGCTTTCTTT.

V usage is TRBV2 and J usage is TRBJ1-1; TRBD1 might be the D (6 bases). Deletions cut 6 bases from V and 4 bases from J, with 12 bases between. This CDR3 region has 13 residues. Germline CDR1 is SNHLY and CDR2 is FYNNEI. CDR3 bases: TGTGCCAGCAGAGTTCGGGGGGCCACTGAAGCTTTCTTT. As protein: CASRVRGATEAFF.

CDR3 nucleotide sequence: TGTGCCAGCAGCTTAGGGGGGGGAGATCAGCCCCAGCATTTT. It codes for CASSLGGGDQPQHF. The chain uses TRBV7-2 and TRBJ1-5, with a possible D match to TRBD1 (5 bases). This CDR3 is built from 14 residues. The V gene's germline CDR1 is SGHTA and CDR2 FQGNSA. V was clipped by 1 base and J by 5 bases, with 9 bases between them.

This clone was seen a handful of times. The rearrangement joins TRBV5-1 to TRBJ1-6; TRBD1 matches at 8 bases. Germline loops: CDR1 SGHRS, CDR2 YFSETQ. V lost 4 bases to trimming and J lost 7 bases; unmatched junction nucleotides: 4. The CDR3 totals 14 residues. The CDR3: CASSRTGTNSPLHF. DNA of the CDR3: TGCGCCAGCAGCAGGACAGGGACGAATTCACCCCTCCACTTT.

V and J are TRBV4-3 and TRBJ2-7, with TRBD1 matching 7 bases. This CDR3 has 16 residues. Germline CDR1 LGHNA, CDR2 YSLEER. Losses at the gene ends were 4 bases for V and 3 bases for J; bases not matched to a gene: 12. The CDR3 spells CASSLALTGQDYEQYF. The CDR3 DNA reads TGCGCCAGCAGCCTTGCGCTGACAGGGCAAGACTACGAGCAGTACTTC.

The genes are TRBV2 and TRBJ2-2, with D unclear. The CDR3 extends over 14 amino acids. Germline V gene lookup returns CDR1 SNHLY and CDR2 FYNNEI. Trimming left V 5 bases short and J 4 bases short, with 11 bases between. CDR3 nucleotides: TGTGCCAGCAGTCAAACGATTACCACCGGGGAGCTGTTTTTT. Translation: CASSQTITTGELFF. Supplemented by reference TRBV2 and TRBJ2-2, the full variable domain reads EPEVTQTPSHQVTQMGQEVILRCVPISNHLYFYWYRQILGQKVEFLVSFYNNEISEKSEIFDDQFSVERPDGSNFTLKIRSTKLEDSAMYFCASSQTITTGELFFGEGSRLTVL.

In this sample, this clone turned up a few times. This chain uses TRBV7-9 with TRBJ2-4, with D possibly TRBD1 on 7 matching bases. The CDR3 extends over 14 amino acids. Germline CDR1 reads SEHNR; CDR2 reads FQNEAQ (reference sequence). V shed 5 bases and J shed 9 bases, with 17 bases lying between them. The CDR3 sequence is CASSPSGGGGIQYF. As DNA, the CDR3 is TGTGCCAGCAGCCCCTCAGGGGGAGGAGGCATTCAGTACTTC.

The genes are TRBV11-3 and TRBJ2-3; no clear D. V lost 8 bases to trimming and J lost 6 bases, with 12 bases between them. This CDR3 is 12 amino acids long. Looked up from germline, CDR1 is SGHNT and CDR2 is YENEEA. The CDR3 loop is CASAPPGDTQYF. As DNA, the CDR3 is TGTGCCAGCGCCCCCCCCGGGGATACGCAGTATTTT.

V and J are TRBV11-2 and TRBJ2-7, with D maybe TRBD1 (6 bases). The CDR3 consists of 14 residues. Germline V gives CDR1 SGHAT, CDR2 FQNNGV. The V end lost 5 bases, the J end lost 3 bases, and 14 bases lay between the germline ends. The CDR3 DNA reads TGTGCCAGCAGCATAAACAGGGTAGGCTACGAGCAGTACTTC. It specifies CASSINRVGYEQYF. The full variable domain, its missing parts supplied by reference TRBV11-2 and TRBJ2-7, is EAGVAQSPRYKIIEKRQSVAFWCNPISGHATLYWYQQILGQGPKLLIQFQNNGVVDDSQLPKDRFSAERLKGVDSTLKIQPAKLEDSAVYLCASSINRVGYEQYFGPGTRLTVT.

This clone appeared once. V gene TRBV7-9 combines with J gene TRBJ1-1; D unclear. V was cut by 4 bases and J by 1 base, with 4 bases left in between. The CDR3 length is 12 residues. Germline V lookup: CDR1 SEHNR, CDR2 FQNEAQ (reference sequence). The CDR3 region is CASSYENTEAFF. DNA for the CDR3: TGTGCCAGCAGCTATGAGAACACTGAAGCTTTCTTT.

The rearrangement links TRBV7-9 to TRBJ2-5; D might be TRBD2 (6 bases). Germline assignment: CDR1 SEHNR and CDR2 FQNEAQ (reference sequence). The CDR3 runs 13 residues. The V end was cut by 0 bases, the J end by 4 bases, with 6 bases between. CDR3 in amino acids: CASSLAGGETQYF. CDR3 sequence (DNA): TGTGCCAGCAGCTTAGCGGGGGGAGAGACCCAGTACTTC.

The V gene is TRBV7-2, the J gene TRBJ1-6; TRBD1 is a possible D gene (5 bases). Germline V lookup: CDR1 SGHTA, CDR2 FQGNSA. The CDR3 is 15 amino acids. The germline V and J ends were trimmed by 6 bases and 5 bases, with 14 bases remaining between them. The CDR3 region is CASREPRGNNSPLHF. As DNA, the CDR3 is TGTGCCAGCAGGGAGCCGCGGGGGAATAATTCACCCCTCCACTTT.

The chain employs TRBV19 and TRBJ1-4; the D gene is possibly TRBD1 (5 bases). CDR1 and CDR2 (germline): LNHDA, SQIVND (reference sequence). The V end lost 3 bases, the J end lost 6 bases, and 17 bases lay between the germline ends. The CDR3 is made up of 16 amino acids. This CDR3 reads CASSIPGSLGDEKLFF. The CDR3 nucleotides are TGTGCCAGTAGTATCCCCGGGTCTTTAGGGGATGAAAAACTGTTTTTT.

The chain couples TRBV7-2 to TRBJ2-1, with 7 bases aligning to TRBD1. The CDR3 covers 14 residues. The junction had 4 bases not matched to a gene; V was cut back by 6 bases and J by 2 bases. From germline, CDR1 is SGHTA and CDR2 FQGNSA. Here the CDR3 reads CASRQGTAYNEQFF. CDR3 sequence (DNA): TGTGCCAGCAGGCAGGGGACAGCCTACAATGAGCAGTTCTTC.

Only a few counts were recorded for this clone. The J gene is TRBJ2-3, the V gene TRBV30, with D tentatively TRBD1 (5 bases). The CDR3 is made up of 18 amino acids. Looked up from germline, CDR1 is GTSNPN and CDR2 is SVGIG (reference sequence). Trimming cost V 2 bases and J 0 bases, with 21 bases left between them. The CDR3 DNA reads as TGTGCCTGGAGTCACTACCTTGGGGCCCCTACTAGCACAGATACGCAGTATTTT. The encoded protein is CAWSHYLGAPTSTDTQYF.

The CDR3 region is CASSPSGLYNEQFF. In DNA, the CDR3 is TGTGCCAGCAGCCCTAGCGGGCTCTACAATGAGCAGTTCTTC. The chain combines TRBV11-2 with TRBJ2-1; 8 positions agree with TRBD2. The CDR3 loop spans 14 amino acids. Germline assignment: CDR1 SGHAT and CDR2 FQNNGV. V shed 5 bases, J shed 3 bases, and the junction held 3 bases outside the gene matches.

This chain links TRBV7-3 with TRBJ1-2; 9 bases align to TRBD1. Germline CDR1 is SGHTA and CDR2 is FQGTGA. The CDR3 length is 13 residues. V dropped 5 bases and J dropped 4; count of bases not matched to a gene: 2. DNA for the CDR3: TGTGCCAGCAGCGCGGGACAGGGCTATGGCTACACCTTC. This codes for CASSAGQGYGYTF.

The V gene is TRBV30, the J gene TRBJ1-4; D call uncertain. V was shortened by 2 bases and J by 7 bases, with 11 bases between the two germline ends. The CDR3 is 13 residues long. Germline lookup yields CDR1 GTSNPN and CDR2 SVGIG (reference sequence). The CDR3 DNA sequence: TGTGCCTGGAGTCCCCGGGGAGTTGAAAAACTGTTTTTT. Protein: CAWSPRGVEKLFF.

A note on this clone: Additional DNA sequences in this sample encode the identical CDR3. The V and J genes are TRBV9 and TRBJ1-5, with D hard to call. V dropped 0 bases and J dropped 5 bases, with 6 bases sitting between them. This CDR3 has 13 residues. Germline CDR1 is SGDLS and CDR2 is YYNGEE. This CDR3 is CASSVGVDQPQHF. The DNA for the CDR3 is TGTGCCAGCAGCGTAGGAGTCGATCAGCCCCAGCATTTT.

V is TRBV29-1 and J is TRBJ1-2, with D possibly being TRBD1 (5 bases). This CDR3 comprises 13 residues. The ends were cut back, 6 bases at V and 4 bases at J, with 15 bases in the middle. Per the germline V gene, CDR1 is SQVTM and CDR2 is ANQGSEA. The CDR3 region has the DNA TGCAGCGTCGGGGGTGAGGAAACCTATGGCTACACCTTC. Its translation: CSVGGEETYGYTF. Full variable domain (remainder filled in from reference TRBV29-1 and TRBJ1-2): SAVISQKPSRDICQRGTSLTIQCQVDSQVTMMFWYRQQPGQSLTLIATANQGSEATYESGFVIDKFPISRPNLTFSTLTVSNMSPEDSSIYLCSVGGEETYGYTFGSGTRLTVV.

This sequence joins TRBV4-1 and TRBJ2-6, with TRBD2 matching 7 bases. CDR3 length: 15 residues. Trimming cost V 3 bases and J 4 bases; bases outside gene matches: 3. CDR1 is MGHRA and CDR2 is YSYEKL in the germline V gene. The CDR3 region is CASSQLAAGANVLTF. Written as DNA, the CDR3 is TGCGCCAGCAGCCAGCTAGCGGCGGGGGCCAACGTCCTGACTTTC.

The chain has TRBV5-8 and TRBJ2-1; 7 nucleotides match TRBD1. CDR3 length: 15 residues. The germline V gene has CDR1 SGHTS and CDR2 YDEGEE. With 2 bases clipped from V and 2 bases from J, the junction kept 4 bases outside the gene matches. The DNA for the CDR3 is TGTGCCAGCAGCTTTCAGGGACAGACCTACAATGAGCAGTTCTTC. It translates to CASSFQGQTYNEQFF. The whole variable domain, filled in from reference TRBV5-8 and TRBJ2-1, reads EAGVTQSPTHLIKTRGQQATLRCSPISGHTSVYWYQQALGLGLQFLLWYDEGEERNRGNFPPRFSGRQFPNYSSELNVNALELEDSALYLCASSFQGQTYNEQFFGPGTRLTVL.

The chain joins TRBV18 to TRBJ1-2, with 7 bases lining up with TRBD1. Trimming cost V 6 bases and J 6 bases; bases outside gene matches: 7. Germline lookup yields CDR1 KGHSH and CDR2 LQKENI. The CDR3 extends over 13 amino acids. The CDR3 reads CASSLDRVNGYTF. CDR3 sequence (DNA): TGTGCCAGCTCTCTCGACAGGGTGAATGGCTACACCTTC.

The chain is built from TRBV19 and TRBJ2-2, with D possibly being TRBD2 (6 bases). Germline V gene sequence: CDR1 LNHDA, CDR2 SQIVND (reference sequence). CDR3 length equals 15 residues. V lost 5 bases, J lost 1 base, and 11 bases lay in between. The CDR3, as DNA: TGTGCCAGTAGTTGGGGGGAATTGAACACCGGGGAGCTGTTTTTT. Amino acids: CASSWGELNTGELFF.

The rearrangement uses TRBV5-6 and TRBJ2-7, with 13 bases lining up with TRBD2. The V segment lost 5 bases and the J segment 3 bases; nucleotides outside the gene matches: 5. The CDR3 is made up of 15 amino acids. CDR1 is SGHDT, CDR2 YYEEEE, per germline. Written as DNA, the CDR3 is TGTGCCAGCAGGCCCGGACTAGCGGGGGTCTACGAGCAGTACTTC. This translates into CASRPGLAGVYEQYF.

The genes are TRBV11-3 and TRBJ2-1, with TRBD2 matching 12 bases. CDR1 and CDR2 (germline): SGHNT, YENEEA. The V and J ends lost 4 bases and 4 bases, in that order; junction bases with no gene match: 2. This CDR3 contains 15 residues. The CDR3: CASSSSGGGYNEQFF. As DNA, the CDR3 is TGTGCCAGCAGCTCTAGCGGGGGGGGGTACAATGAGCAGTTCTTC.

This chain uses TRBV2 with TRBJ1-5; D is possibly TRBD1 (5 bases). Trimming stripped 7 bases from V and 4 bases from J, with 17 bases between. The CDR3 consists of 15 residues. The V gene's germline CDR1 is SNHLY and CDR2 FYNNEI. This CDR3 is CASIKEGRSNQPQHF. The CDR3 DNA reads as TGTGCCAGCATCAAGGAGGGGCGGTCGAATCAGCCCCAGCATTTT.

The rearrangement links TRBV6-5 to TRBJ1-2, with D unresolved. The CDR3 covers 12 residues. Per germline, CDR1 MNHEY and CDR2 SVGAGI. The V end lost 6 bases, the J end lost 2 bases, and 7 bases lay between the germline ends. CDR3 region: CASRQMNYGYTF. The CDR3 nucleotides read TGTGCCAGCAGGCAGATGAACTATGGCTACACCTTC.